A single TCR beta chain is shown here with its context. Its antigen is not known. The sample belongs to a study of cytomegalovirus exposure and HLA in healthy donors. There are 14 residues in the CDR3. Germline V gives CDR1 SEHNR, CDR2 FQNEAQ (reference sequence). V was pared by 4 bases and J by 2 bases, with 4 bases of the junction left unmatched. Broader study findings: Cytomegalovirus-associated status was assigned to approximately 160 TCR beta chains.

The PCR ran on 60 Vbeta and 13 Jbeta primers. Produced via immunoSEQ multiplex PCR; TCRdb's table is partial and in-frame only. The sample has 150,000 to 200,000 clones, about 81% seen once. The receptor comes from a woman between 50 and 59 years old in good health and CMV-seropositive. J is TRBJ1-2 and V is TRBV7-9; 7 nucleotides agree with TRBD1. The specimen was PBMCs. CDR3 DNA sequence: TGTGCCAGCAGCTCGGGACAGAGGAACTATGGCTACACCTTC. Amino acid sequence: CASSSGQRNYGYTF.